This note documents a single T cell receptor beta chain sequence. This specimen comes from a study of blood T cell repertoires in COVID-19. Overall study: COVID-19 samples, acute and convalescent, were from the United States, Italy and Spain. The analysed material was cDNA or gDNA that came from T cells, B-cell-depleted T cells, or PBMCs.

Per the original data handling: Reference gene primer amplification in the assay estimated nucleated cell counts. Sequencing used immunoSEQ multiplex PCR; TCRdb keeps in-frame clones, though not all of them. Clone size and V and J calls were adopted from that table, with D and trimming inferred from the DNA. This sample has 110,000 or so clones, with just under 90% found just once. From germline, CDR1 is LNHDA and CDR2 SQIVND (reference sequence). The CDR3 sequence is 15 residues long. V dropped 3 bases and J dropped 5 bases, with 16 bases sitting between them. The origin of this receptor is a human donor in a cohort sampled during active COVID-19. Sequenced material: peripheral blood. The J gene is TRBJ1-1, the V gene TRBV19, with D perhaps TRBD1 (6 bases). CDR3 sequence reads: CASSMLPGVRTEAFF. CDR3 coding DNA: TGTGCCAGTAGTATGTTGCCAGGGGTGCGGACTGAAGCTTTCTTT.